One and the same sample provided the 23 T cell receptor beta chains below, sequenced in a study of blood T cells in healthy people across ages. For the second PCR, which ran for 7 to 11 cycles, a sample-barcoded 5' primer and a J-beta primer mix were used. TCRdb used MiXCR to reprocess the 5' RACE reads, holding one entry per CDR3 protein. The profile shows 600,000 to 1,000,000 distinct CDR3 sequences, 20% to 30% of them singletons. These records were also assigned to another study, of T cells of mothers and their children.

The sequenced sample consisted of blood. The source of these receptors is a boy under 18 in good health.

This clonotype was recorded a few times. The V and J genes are TRBV10-3 and TRBJ2-1, with a possible D match to TRBD1 (6 bases). Trimming stripped 6 bases from V and 4 bases from J, with 13 bases between. Germline-derived CDR1 and CDR2 are ENHRY and SYGVKD. This CDR3 has 14 amino acids. DNA of the CDR3: TGTGCCATCAGGGGGGCCCTTGATTACAATGAGCAGTTCTTC. Translation: CAIRGALDYNEQFF.

The V call is TRBV20-1, the J call TRBJ2-5; D is perhaps TRBD2 (6 bases). The CDR3 runs 14 residues. V dropped 1 base and J dropped 0 bases, with 9 bases sitting between them. Per the germline V gene, CDR1 is DFQATT and CDR2 is SNEGSKA (reference sequence). The CDR3 DNA sequence: TGCAGTGCTAGAGTAACTAGCCACCAAGAGACCCAGTACTTC. Amino acids: CSARVTSHQETQYF.

This clonotype came up a few times. CDR3 DNA: TGTGCCAGCAGATCCACTAGCGGGGGGAACACAGATACGCAGTATTTT. Translated, it gives CASRSTSGGNTDTQYF. This sequence joins TRBV6-9 and TRBJ2-3; 12 bases map to TRBD2. CDR3 size: 16 residues. Germline CDR1 is MNHGY and CDR2 is SVAAGI. V shed 6 bases and J 2 bases; nucleotides not matched to a gene: 6.

Note on this clonotype: The junction departs from the called germline gene at one end, perhaps through a read error. V and J are TRBV20-1 and TRBJ1-1; 7 bases are shared with TRBD1. This CDR3 comprises 13 residues. Per germline, CDR1 DFQATT and CDR2 SNEGSKA (reference sequence). The CDR3 spells CSTRDDRDTEAFF. In DNA form, the CDR3 reads TGCAGTACTAGAGATGACAGGGACACTGAAGCTTTCTTT.

In this sample, this clonotype turned up a few times. This sequence joins TRBV28 and TRBJ2-3; D is undetermined. The CDR3 spans 13 residues. Trimming took off 3 bases at V and 5 bases at J, with 9 bases between the two ends. Germline V CDR1 and CDR2: MDHEN, SYDVKM. The CDR3 coding sequence is TGTGCCAGCAGTTTCAGACTGGGAGATACGCAGTATTTT. It codes for CASSFRLGDTQYF. Complete variable domain (other parts from reference TRBV28 and TRBJ2-3): DVKVTQSSRYLVKRTGEKVFLECVQDMDHENMFWYRQDPGLGLRLIYFSYDVKMKEKGDIPEGYSVSREKKERFSLILESASTNQTSMYLCASSFRLGDTQYFGPGTRLTVL.

The chain couples TRBV19 to TRBJ2-3, with 7 bases identical to TRBD2. From germline, CDR1 is LNHDA and CDR2 SQIVND (reference sequence). The CDR3 has 14 residues. With V trimmed by 4 bases and J by 2 bases, 3 bases remained unmatched. The CDR3 loop is CASSTLAFTDTQYF. CDR3 bases: TGTGCCAGTAGTACACTAGCGTTCACAGATACGCAGTATTTT.

This clonotype is a singleton in its sample. A junction end diverges from the germline sequence, so it may reflect a read error. J is TRBJ1-2 and V is TRBV9, with 8 bases that match TRBD1. The germline V gene encodes CDR1 SGDLS and CDR2 YYNGEE. CDR3 length equals 15 residues. CDR3 sequence: CASSVAGQGTYGYPF. The CDR3 DNA reads as TGTGCCAGCAGCGTAGCTGGACAGGGTACCTATGGCTACCCCTTC.

Comment on this clonotype: One end of the junction fails to match germline, which may point to a read error. V is TRBV20-1 and J is TRBJ2-5; TRBD1 matches at 9 bases. The CDR3 is made up of 14 amino acids. The V gene's germline CDR1 is DFQATT and CDR2 SNEGSKA (reference sequence). This chain's CDR3 is CSAEVPGQGREQYF. The CDR3 DNA follows: TGTAGTGCTGAGGTACCGGGACAGGGCCGGGAGCAGTACTTC.

The chain links TRBV4-2 to TRBJ2-1; 10 nucleotides match TRBD2. Losses at the gene ends were 1 base for V and 6 bases for J; bases not matched to a gene: 3. The CDR3 totals 15 residues. Germline assignment: CDR1 LGHNA and CDR2 YNFKEQ. This CDR3 is CASSQGVAGGNEQFF. Here the CDR3 DNA reads TGTGCCAGCAGCCAAGGAGTAGCGGGAGGCAATGAGCAGTTCTTC.

This clonotype was picked up a small number of times. This rearrangement joins TRBV20-1 to TRBJ1-5; 7 nucleotides match TRBD1. Germline V gives CDR1 DFQATT, CDR2 SNEGSKA (reference sequence). This CDR3 region has 13 residues. The V and J ends lost 6 bases and 5 bases, in that order; junction bases with no gene match: 7. The CDR3 sequence is CSAIRDSDQPQHF. The CDR3 nucleotides read TGCAGTGCCATCCGGGACAGCGATCAGCCCCAGCATTTT.

This clonotype has only a few counts. This chain joins TRBV4-3 and TRBJ1-1, with D unresolved. The CDR3 runs 16 residues. CDR1 LGHNA and CDR2 YSLEER come from the germline V gene. With 1 base removed from V and 5 bases from J, the gap between germline ends came to 17 bases. CDR3 bases: TGCGCCAGCAGCCAAGTGGTCGTGGGCGACGGGACTGAAGCTTTCTTT. As protein: CASSQVVVGDGTEAFF.

This clonotype has more than one count but fewer than ten. The chain couples TRBV12-3 or TRBV12-4 to TRBJ2-1, with 8 bases identical to TRBD2. The trim removed 4 bases at V and 3 bases at J, leaving 8 bases unmatched. CDR3 size: 16 residues. Written as DNA, the CDR3 is TGTGCCAGCAGTTCAATGGCGGGAGGAATCTACAATGAGCAGTTCTTC. Translating it yields CASSSMAGGIYNEQFF.

The V and J genes are TRBV7-9 and TRBJ2-7, with TRBD1 identical over 8 bases. The CDR3 spans 16 residues. Trimming removed 5 bases from V and 10 bases from J; junction bases left unmatched: 19. CDR1 and CDR2 (germline): SEHNR, FQNEAQ (reference sequence). The CDR3 coding sequence is TGTGCCAGCAGCCTCACTAACAGGGGGACCCAAGAGATCCAGTACTTC. This translates into CASSLTNRGTQEIQYF.

The V call is TRBV29-1, the J call TRBJ1-1; D call uncertain. With 1 base removed from V and 2 bases from J, the gap between germline ends came to 11 bases. This CDR3 spans 14 amino acids. Per the germline V gene, CDR1 is SQVTM and CDR2 is ANQGSEA. Here the CDR3 reads CSVEVGPGNTEAFF. The CDR3 nucleotides read TGCAGCGTTGAAGTTGGTCCGGGAAACACTGAAGCTTTCTTT.

There are many counts of this clonotype. The genes are TRBV29-1 and TRBJ2-3, with 10 bases fitting TRBD1. The CDR3 runs to 13 residues. Germline V lookup: CDR1 SQVTM, CDR2 ANQGSEA. V lost 7 bases, J lost 6 bases, and 7 bases stayed unmatched. The CDR3 sequence is CSARDRGWDTQYF. In DNA form, the CDR3 reads TGCAGCGCCCGGGACAGGGGATGGGATACGCAGTATTTT.

The chain is built from TRBV6-6 and TRBJ2-2; 9 bases are a match to TRBD2. CDR1 and CDR2 (germline): MNHNY, SVGAGI (reference sequence). The CDR3 length is 16 residues. V shed 0 bases and J 5 bases; nucleotides not matched to a gene: 4. The CDR3 DNA follows: TGTGCCAGCAGTTACTCGCGGGAGGGCCGGACCGGGGAGCTGTTTTTT. As protein: CASSYSREGRTGELFF.

The rearrangement uses TRBV2 and TRBJ2-1; TRBD2 matches at 11 bases. The CDR3 is 16 amino acids. Germline V lookup: CDR1 SNHLY, CDR2 FYNNEI. After removal of 5 bases from V and 7 bases from J, the junction contained 10 bases not matched to a gene. Here the CDR3 DNA reads TGTGCCAGCAGTCCTAAACTAGCGGGAGTGGGAAATGAGCAGTTCTTC. This encodes CASSPKLAGVGNEQFF.

The J gene is TRBJ2-2, the V gene TRBV7-9, with D possibly being TRBD2 (6 bases). The CDR3 has 15 residues. Germline V gene sequence: CDR1 SEHNR, CDR2 FQNEAQ (reference sequence). Deletions cut 0 bases from V and 7 bases from J, with 12 bases between. The DNA for the CDR3 is TGTGCCAGCAGCTTAGCCCGACTAGGGAACGGGGAGCTGTTTTTT. This encodes CASSLARLGNGELFF.

This chain joins TRBV4-1 and TRBJ1-4; tentatively, D is TRBD1 (5 bases). Trimming removed 0 bases at V and 7 bases at J, with 12 bases between. There are 15 residues in the CDR3. From germline, CDR1 is MGHRA and CDR2 YSYEKL. DNA of the CDR3: TGCGCCAGCAGCCAAGAGGGGACGGCTCTTGAAAAACTGTTTTTT. Amino acid sequence: CASSQEGTALEKLFF.

V and J are TRBV7-2 and TRBJ2-3, with D perhaps being TRBD1 or TRBD2 (5 bases each). Germline values: CDR1 SGHTA, CDR2 FQGNSA. The V end lost 6 bases, the J end lost 4 bases, and 17 bases lay between the germline ends. This CDR3 has 15 amino acids. In nucleotides, the CDR3 is TGTGCCAGCAGTCCTACTATGGGGGACGCAGATACGCAGTATTTT. Amino acid sequence: CASSPTMGDADTQYF.

The J gene is TRBJ1-2, the V gene TRBV13; D ambiguous. The germline V gene encodes CDR1 PRHDT and CDR2 FYEKMQ (reference sequence). Trimming pared 0 bases from V and 6 bases from J, leaving 20 bases between. The CDR3 runs 17 residues. DNA of the CDR3: TGTGCCAGCAGCTTAGGGGCAGGCGGCGATCTTCTGAATGGCTACACCTTC. As protein: CASSLGAGGDLLNGYTF.

The chain links TRBV5-1 to TRBJ1-2; 7 bases align to TRBD1. The CDR3 loop spans 15 amino acids. The J segment lost 6 bases and the V segment lost 0 bases, leaving 8 bases of the junction unmatched. Germline V gives CDR1 SGHRS, CDR2 YFSETQ. The CDR3 sequence is CASSLGNRGRDGYTF. CDR3 DNA sequence: TGCGCCAGCAGCTTGGGGAACAGGGGACGGGATGGCTACACCTTC. The complete variable domain, with remaining parts taken from reference TRBV5-1 and TRBJ1-2, reads KAGVTQTPRYLIKTRGQQVTLSCSPISGHRSVSWYQQTPGQGLQFLFEYFSETQRNKGNFPGRFSGRQFSNSRSEMNVSTLELGDSALYLCASSLGNRGRDGYTFGSGTRLTVV.

This chain connects TRBV4-3 to TRBJ2-3; D is undetermined. The germline V gene has CDR1 LGHNA and CDR2 YSLEER. CDR3 length: 14 amino acids. Trimming left V 0 bases short and J 4 bases short, with 8 bases between. CDR3 in DNA: TGCGCCAGCAGCCAAGATTTTAGGTCAGATACGCAGTATTTT. It codes for CASSQDFRSDTQYF.